A single T cell receptor (beta chain) is shown here with its context. The CDR3 is made up of 15 amino acids. The V gene's germline CDR1 is SGHRS and CDR2 YFSETQ. J gave up 2 bases and V 5 bases, and 10 bases lay outside the gene matches. Original data processing: Nucleated cell number was recorded as an estimate derived from reference gene primer amplification. Profiling relied on immunoSEQ multiplex PCR, and the TCRdb table lists in-frame clones only, not all of them. V and J calls and clone size are those listed in that table; D and trimming were worked out from the DNA. The table includes 250,000 or so clones, about 90% detected once. These data come from a study of blood T cell repertoires in COVID-19. Study background: Whether acute or convalescent, the COVID-19 samples came from the United States, Italy and Spain.

The sample comprised peripheral blood. This chain connects TRBV5-1 to TRBJ2-7; 7 bases agree with TRBD2. The receptor comes from a woman aged 55-70 years with COVID-19, enrolled during active disease. The CDR3 loop is CASSRDSAGTYEQYF. The CDR3 nucleotides read TGCGCCAGCAGTCGGGACTCAGCGGGGACCTACGAGCAGTACTTC.